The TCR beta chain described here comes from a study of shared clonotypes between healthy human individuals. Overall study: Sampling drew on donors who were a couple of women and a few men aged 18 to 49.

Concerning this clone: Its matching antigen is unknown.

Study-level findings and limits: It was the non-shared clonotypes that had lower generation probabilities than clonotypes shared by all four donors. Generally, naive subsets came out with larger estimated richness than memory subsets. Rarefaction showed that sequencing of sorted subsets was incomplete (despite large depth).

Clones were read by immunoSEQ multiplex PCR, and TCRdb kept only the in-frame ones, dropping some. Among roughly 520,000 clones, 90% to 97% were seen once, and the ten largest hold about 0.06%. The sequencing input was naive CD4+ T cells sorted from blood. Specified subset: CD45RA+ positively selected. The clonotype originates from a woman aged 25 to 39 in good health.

The CDR3 nucleotides are TGTGCCAGCAGCTTAAGGAGGGCGATAGCGGGACTGTACAATGAGCAGTTCTTC. Translating gives CASSLRRAIAGLYNEQFF. The V call is TRBV7-8, the J call TRBJ2-1; 8 nucleotides line up with TRBD2. CDR1 and CDR2 (germline): SGHVS, FQNEAQ. The V segment lost 2 bases and the J segment 4 bases; nucleotides outside the gene matches: 13. The CDR3 extends over 18 amino acids.